This T cell receptor beta chain was sequenced during a study of graft-versus-host responses after intestinal transplantation. The overall study: Every one of the recipients received anti-thymocyte globulin induction and afterwards took tacrolimus and steroids for approximately three years.

Assay: immunoSEQ multiplex PCR; the TCRdb copy retains only in-frame clones and omits some. This table holds about 64,000 clones, approximately 90% found once. This clone was recorded once. What it binds is not known. Germline values: CDR1 SGDLS, CDR2 YYNGEE. The CDR3 contains 15 residues. Trimming took off 0 bases at V and 1 base at J, with 11 bases between the two ends. This TCR was sampled from a human donor who was the organ donor for an intestinal transplant. Specimen: unstimulated CD8+ T cells sorted from spleen or lymph node cells, collected before transplant. The rearrangement joins TRBV9 to TRBJ2-7; tentative D call: TRBD1 (5 bases). CDR3 residues: CASSVDQGPSYEQYF. As DNA, the CDR3 is TGTGCCAGCAGCGTAGACCAGGGCCCTTCCTACGAGCAGTACTTC.